Listed below are T cell receptor beta chains from one sample, sequenced in a study of blood T cell repertoires in COVID-19. The method was immunoSEQ multiplex PCR; TCRdb's version includes in-frame clones alone and lacks a portion of them. The sample consists of 70,000 to 90,000 clones, 75% to 90% of them appearing once. The sample was peripheral blood. These receptors were obtained from a human donor in a cohort sampled during active COVID-19. The CDR3 runs from the conserved cysteine through the conserved F or W. D genes are given only for firm matches. The size entry is marked missing in some rows and otherwise reads once, few, many or a size class.

clone size | J gene | D gene | V gene | CDR3 DNA | CDR3 protein
- | TRBJ2-3 | TRBD2 | TRBV27 | TGTGCCAGCAGTCCTCTACTCCCGACGGGGGGAACTACTAGCACAGATACGCAGTATTTT | CASSPLLPTGGTTSTDTQYF
- | TRBJ1-1 | - | TRBV5-6 | TGTGCCAGCAGCCTCTGGACATTCAACACTGAAGCTTTCTTT | CASSLWTFNTEAFF
- | TRBJ1-2 | - | TRBV18 | TGTGCCAGCTCACCACCGGGACACGGGGACTATGGCTACACCTTC | CASSPPGHGDYGYTF
- | TRBJ1-5 | - | TRBV12-3/TRBV12-4 | TGTGCCAGCAGTTACAGGGAAGGTCAGCCCCAGCATTTT | CASSYREGQPQHF
once | TRBJ1-6 | - | TRBV3-1/TRBV3-2 | TGTGCCAGCAGCTCCAGGGTAATGGATTCACCCCTCCACTTT | CASSSRVMDSPLHF
- | TRBJ2-5 | TRBD1 | TRBV10-3 | TGTGCCATCAGTCCGGGACAGCTTCAAGAGACCCAGTACTTC | CAISPGQLQETQYF
- | TRBJ1-1 | - | TRBV14 | TGTGCCAGCAGCCAAACAGGTGACATGAACACTGAAGCTTTCTTT | CASSQTGDMNTEAFF
- | TRBJ1-5 | TRBD1 | TRBV19 | TGTGCCAGTAGTTCCTGGACAGGGGACCAGCCCCAGCATTTT | CASSSWTGDQPQHF
- | TRBJ2-7 | TRBD2 | TRBV3-1/TRBV3-2 | TGTGCCAGCAGCCTTACAGCGGGAGGGTCGAGGGAGCAGTACTTC | CASSLTAGGSREQYF
- | TRBJ2-1 | - | TRBV6-1 | TGTGCCAGCAGTGAAGGAGGGAGGCCAACCGAGCAGTTCTTC | CASSEGGRPTEQFF
once | TRBJ2-1 | TRBD2 | TRBV19 | TGTGCCAGTAGCCCAGTAGCGGGAGGGATTCATGAGCAGTTCTTC | CASSPVAGGIHEQFF
- | TRBJ1-3 | TRBD1 | TRBV7-2 | TGTGCCAGCAGCCTACAGGGGGGAGGGGCTGGAAACACCATATATTTT | CASSLQGGGAGNTIYF
once | TRBJ2-7 | TRBD1 | TRBV7-2 | TGTGCCAGCAGCTTAATAACAGGGGCTCGCGCTCGAGGGGAGCAGTACTTC | CASSLITGARARGEQYF
- | TRBJ2-1 | - | TRBV5-1 | TGCGCCAGCAGCACCGACACAAACAATGAGCAGTTCTTC | CASSTDTNNEQFF
- | TRBJ2-1 | TRBD2 | TRBV5-1 | TGCGCCAGCAGACTAGCGGGAGGGCCGGGTGAGCAGTTCTTC | CASRLAGGPGEQFF
- | TRBJ1-1 | - | TRBV6-5 | TGTGCCAGCAGTCAGTACACTGAAGCTTTCTTT | CASSQYTEAFF
- | TRBJ1-1 | TRBD1 | TRBV28 | TGTGCCAGCGGGACAGGGGTCAACACTGAAGCTTTCTTT | CASGTGVNTEAFF
- | TRBJ2-7 | - | TRBV28 | TGTGCCAGTCGACAGTACTACGAGCAGTACTTC | CASRQYYEQYF
- | TRBJ1-2 | TRBD1 | TRBV5-8 | TGTGCCAGCAGCACCCGACAGGGAAGGGCTAACTATGGCTACACCTTC | CASSTRQGRANYGYTF
- | TRBJ2-7 | - | TRBV11-3 | TGTGCCAGCAGCTTAGAGGACTTGAGCGAGCAGTACTTC | CASSLEDLSEQYF
- | TRBJ2-3 | TRBD2 | TRBV10-3 | TGTGCCTTCCATAGCGGGGGGAGCACAGATACGCAGTATTTT | CAFHSGGSTDTQYF
few | TRBJ1-2 | TRBD1 | TRBV28 | TGTGCCAGCAGCTCACAGGGGGCAAGGGGCTACACCTTC | CASSSQGARGYTF
- | TRBJ1-2 | - | TRBV5-1 | TGCGCCAGCAGATGGGCGCCCTACAGGGTACAAACAGAGGGTGGCTACACCTTC | CASRWAPYRVQTEGGYTF
- | TRBJ2-2 | TRBD2 | TRBV7-8 | TGTGCCAGCAGCCTGAGGGAGCGGGGGGGCGCCGGGGAGCTGTTTTTT | CASSLRERGGAGELFF
- | TRBJ2-1 | TRBD1 | TRBV5-1 | TGCGCCAGCAGCCGTCCGGGACAGGGGATCCGTGAGCAGTTCTTC | CASSRPGQGIREQFF
- | TRBJ2-1 | - | TRBV11-2 | TGTGCCAGCAGCTTATTGGGTCGGGGGGCTGGCAATGAGCAGTTCTTC | CASSLLGRGAGNEQFF
- | TRBJ2-7 | - | TRBV5-1 | TGCGCCAGCAGCCTGGGGGCAGGGGATCAGCACTTC | CASSLGAGDQHF
- | TRBJ2-5 | - | TRBV7-2 | TGTGCCAGCAGCCCGTCTTCGAGCCAAGAGACCCAGTACTTC | CASSPSSSQETQYF
few | TRBJ1-6 | TRBD1 | TRBV5-1 | TGCGCCAGCAGCTCCACCGGGACAGGGCCTTCACCCCTCCACTTT | CASSSTGTGPSPLHF
- | TRBJ2-6 | - | TRBV5-1 | TGCGCCAGCAATCCGGAGGCTGGGGCCAACGTCCTGACTTTC | CASNPEAGANVLTF
few | TRBJ2-1 | - | TRBV12-1 | TGTGCCAACGGGACTAGCGGGAGACCTAGATTGGATGAGCAGTTCTTC | CANGTSGRPRLDEQFF
- | TRBJ2-5 | TRBD2 | TRBV4-1 | TGCGCCAGCAGCCAAGATGCGAGACTAGCGGGGGCCGAGACCCAGTACTTC | CASSQDARLAGAETQYF
- | TRBJ2-3 | TRBD2 | TRBV12-3/TRBV12-4 | TGTGCCAGCGTGGGACTAGTGGCAGATACGCAGTATTTT | CASVGLVADTQYF
- | TRBJ2-7 | - | TRBV2 | TGTGCCAGCAGTTATGCGGCCTACGAGCAGTACTTC | CASSYAAYEQYF
- | TRBJ1-3 | - | TRBV9 | TGTGCCAGCAGCCCAAAGGGGGGGAATGGAAACACCATATATTTT | CASSPKGGNGNTIYF
- | TRBJ1-3 | TRBD1 | TRBV5-6 | TGTGCCAGCAGCAGGACAGGGGGCGCGGGAAACACCATATATTTT | CASSRTGGAGNTIYF
- | TRBJ2-7 | - | TRBV5-6 | TGTGCCAGCAGCTTTCAGGACTACGAGCAGTACTTC | CASSFQDYEQYF
- | TRBJ2-5 | TRBD1 | TRBV9 | TGTGCCAGCAGCGCCCAGACAGGGGGGGAGACCCAGTACTTC | CASSAQTGGETQYF
- | TRBJ1-1 | TRBD1 | TRBV9 | TGTGCCAGCAGCGTAGTGGGACAGGTGATTAACACTGAAGCTTTCTTT | CASSVVGQVINTEAFF
- | TRBJ1-6 | - | TRBV12-3/TRBV12-4 | TGTGCCAGCGCGCAGGGTAATTCACCCCTCCACTTT | CASAQGNSPLHF
- | TRBJ2-1 | TRBD2 | TRBV5-1 | TGCGCCAGCAGCTTTCTAGCTAGCGGGACTTCTACGATGGAGAATGAGCAGTTCTTC | CASSFLASGTSTMENEQFF
once | TRBJ2-5 | TRBD2 | TRBV28 | TGTGCCAGCAGTTTATCGGGCGGGAGCGGTCAAGAGACCCAGTACTTC | CASSLSGGSGQETQYF
few | TRBJ1-1 | - | TRBV15 | TGTGCCACCAGCAGAGAAAGGAGCACTGAAGCTTTCTTT | CATSRERSTEAFF